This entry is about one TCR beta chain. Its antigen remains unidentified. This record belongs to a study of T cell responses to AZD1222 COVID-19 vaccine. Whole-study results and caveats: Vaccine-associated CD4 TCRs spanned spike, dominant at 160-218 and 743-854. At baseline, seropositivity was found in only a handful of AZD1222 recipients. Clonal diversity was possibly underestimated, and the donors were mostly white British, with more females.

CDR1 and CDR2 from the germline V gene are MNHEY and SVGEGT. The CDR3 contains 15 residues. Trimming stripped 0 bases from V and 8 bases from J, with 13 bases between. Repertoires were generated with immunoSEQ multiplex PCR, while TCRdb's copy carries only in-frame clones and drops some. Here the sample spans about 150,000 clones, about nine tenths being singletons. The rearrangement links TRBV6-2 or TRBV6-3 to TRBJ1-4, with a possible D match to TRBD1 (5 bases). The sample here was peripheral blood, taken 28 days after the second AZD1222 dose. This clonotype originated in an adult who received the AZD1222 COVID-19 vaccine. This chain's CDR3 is CASSYSSGPGEKLFF. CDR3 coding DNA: TGTGCCAGCAGTTACTCTTCGGGGCCGGGAGAAAAACTGTTTTTT.